This T cell receptor (beta chain) was found in a study of vaccination and CD4 T cells after COVID-19. As for the study in general: Post-vaccine specimens were obtained a median approximately 70 days after dose two (range 14 to 241). Investigators stimulated cells with overlapping spike peptides drawn from SARS-CoV-2, HCoV-NL63, HCoV-OC43 and HCoV-229E.

This clonotype was seen more than once but under ten times. The antigen is not known. V shed 6 bases and J 3 bases; nucleotides not matched to a gene: 6. The CDR3 spans 13 residues. Germline V gene sequence: CDR1 DFQATT, CDR2 SNEGSKA (reference sequence). The treatment denotes: approximately nine-day PBMC culture with coronavirus spike peptide pools or control peptides (ViraFEST assay). With peptide pools, ViraFEST first expanded antigen-specific T cells and afterwards sequenced their TCRs. With 10 ug/ml peptide pools and roughly 10 IU/ml IL-2, PBMCs were cultured at approximately 2 million per well. Cultured CD4+ T cell DNA underwent sequencing with the Oncomine TCR Beta short-read assay. In TCRdb, the PCR reads were re-called with MiXCR into one record per CDR3 protein. Altogether approximately 12,000 distinct CDR3 sequences are present, more than 45% being singletons, with the ten largest covering approximately 30%.

The specimen sequenced was CD4+ T cells from blood, cultured in vitro. The rearrangement links TRBV20-1 to TRBJ1-2; 8 positions agree with TRBD1. This receptor was taken from a human donor who had recovered from COVID-19. The CDR3 bases are TGCAGTGCGGCGGACAGGGCATACTATGGCTACACCTTC. This encodes CSAADRAYYGYTF.